These 17 T cell receptor beta chains share one sample of origin, sequenced in a study of shared clonotypes between healthy human individuals. Generated by immunoSEQ multiplex PCR, the TCRdb table keeps only in-frame clones and is missing some. The repertoire holds roughly 2.4 million clones, approximately 96% seen once, with 0.13% in the top ten. The sequenced material came from naive CD4+ T cells sorted from blood. Specified subset: CD45RA+ positively selected. The origin of the receptors is a man aged 18 to 29 in good health.

The V call is TRBV5-1, the J call TRBJ1-6; 7 nucleotides agree with TRBD1. This CDR3 comprises 17 residues. In germline, CDR1 is SGHRS, CDR2 YFSETQ. V was clipped by 0 bases and J by 11 bases; unmatched bases: 14. CDR3 in DNA: TGCGCCAGCAGCTTGGTGGGGGTAACAGGGGCAGGTGCACCCCTCCACTTT. This gives the protein CASSLVGVTGAGAPLHF.

The chain has TRBV6-1 and TRBJ1-2; 7 bases line up with TRBD1. There are 15 residues in the CDR3. V was clipped by 1 base and J by 2 bases; unmatched bases: 4. Germline V lookup: CDR1 MNHNS, CDR2 SASEGT. As DNA, the CDR3 is TGTGCCAGCAGTGAAGAGGCCAGGGGGAACTATGGCTACACCTTC. Translated: CASSEEARGNYGYTF.

The chain links TRBV5-6 to TRBJ2-7; 7 bases map to TRBD1. The CDR3 has 15 amino acids. CDR1 is SGHDT, CDR2 YYEEEE, per germline. The J segment lost 0 bases and the V segment lost 5 bases, leaving 8 bases of the junction unmatched. CDR3 sequence: CASRSGGGLSYEQYF. The CDR3 DNA sequence: TGTGCCAGCAGATCAGGGGGTGGACTCTCCTACGAGCAGTACTTC.

The genes are TRBV5-6 and TRBJ2-6; TRBD1 is a possible D gene (5 bases). CDR3 length: 15 amino acids. Trimming pared 7 bases from V and 1 base from J, leaving 12 bases between. In germline, CDR1 is SGHDT, CDR2 YYEEEE. The CDR3 region is CASGAVVSGANVLTF. CDR3 sequence (DNA): TGTGCCAGCGGGGCGGTTGTGTCTGGGGCCAACGTCCTGACTTTC.

This clone was picked up a small number of times. Within the sample, other DNA sequences also encode this same CDR3. This sequence joins TRBV2 and TRBJ2-7, with TRBD1 matching 7 bases. Germline CDR1 SNHLY, CDR2 FYNNEI. The V segment lost 8 bases and the J segment 2 bases; nucleotides outside the gene matches: 3. The CDR3 extends over 12 amino acids. This chain's CDR3 is CASGGQAYEQYF. The CDR3, as DNA: TGTGCCAGCGGAGGACAGGCCTACGAGCAGTACTTC.

Notes on this clone: Other DNA sequences in this specimen translate into the identical CDR3. The chain uses TRBV7-9 and TRBJ2-1, with 12 bases that match TRBD2. Germline CDR1 reads SEHNR; CDR2 reads FQNEAQ (reference sequence). J gave up 7 bases and V 2 bases, and 3 bases lay outside the gene matches. This CDR3 spans 15 amino acids. CDR3 sequence reads: CASSLLAGGPNEQFF. CDR3 coding DNA: TGTGCCAGCAGCTTACTAGCGGGGGGGCCGAATGAGCAGTTCTTC.

The chain uses TRBV5-4 and TRBJ2-7; weak D call: TRBD2 (6 bases). Between the trimmed V and J ends, which lost 4 bases and 2 bases, there was a span of 16 bases. Germline V CDR1 and CDR2: SGHNT, YYREEE (reference sequence). The CDR3 covers 15 residues. This CDR3 is CASSPAGTGTYEQYF. CDR3 in DNA: TGTGCCAGCAGCCCGGCGGGGACTGGCACCTACGAGCAGTACTTC. The full variable domain, rest sourced from reference TRBV5-4 and TRBJ2-7, is ETGVTQSPTHLIKTRGQQVTLRCSSQSGHNTVSWYQQALGQGPQFIFQYYREEENGRGNFPPRFSGLQFPNYSSELNVNALELDDSALYLCASSPAGTGTYEQYFGPGTRLTVT.

The chain employs TRBV21-1 and TRBJ2-7; TRBD1, the D gene given by the table, was not confirmed from the DNA. TRBV21-1 is tagged as a pseudogene. The CDR3 has 19 amino acids. DNA for the CDR3: TGTGCCAGCAGCAAAGCGCCGGGACAGGGTCCTATAAGCTCCTACGAGCAGTACTTC. This gives the protein CASSKAPGQGPISSYEQYF.

The rearrangement uses TRBV10-1 and TRBJ2-2; tentative D call: TRBD1 (6 bases). The CDR3 contains 22 residues. Between the trimmed V and J ends, which lost 2 bases and 0 bases, there was a span of 28 bases. Germline lookup yields CDR1 WNHNN and CDR2 SYGVQD (reference sequence). The CDR3 loop reads CASSERGPWGQGIFANTGELFF. CDR3 DNA: TGCGCCAGCAGTGAGAGGGGCCCCTGGGGGCAGGGAATTTTCGCGAACACCGGGGAGCTGTTTTTT.

This sequence joins TRBV6-6 and TRBJ2-7; 9 bases map to TRBD2. Germline CDR1 reads MNHNY; CDR2 reads SVGAGI (reference sequence). V was pared by 7 bases and J by 6 bases, with 7 bases of the junction left unmatched. The CDR3 is 13 residues long. The CDR3 region has the DNA TGTGCCAGCATCGACGCGGGAGGGCGCGAGCAGTACTTC. The encoded protein is CASIDAGGREQYF.

The V call is TRBV2, the J call TRBJ2-7; D is perhaps TRBD2 (6 bases). This CDR3 comprises 13 residues. Trimming removed 6 bases from V and 5 bases from J, with 14 bases in between. Germline V CDR1 and CDR2: SNHLY, FYNNEI. CDR3 in amino acids: CASRVAGSNEQYF. CDR3 coding DNA: TGTGCCAGCAGGGTTGCCGGGAGTAACGAGCAGTACTTC.

Of note for this clone: Within the sample, other DNA sequences also encode this same CDR3. The genes are TRBV10-2 and TRBJ2-7; 10 bases agree with TRBD1. Trimming at V came to 6 bases and at J to 0 bases, leaving 2 bases not matched to a gene. Germline assignment: CDR1 WSHSY and CDR2 SAAADI. The CDR3 is made up of 14 amino acids. The CDR3 protein is CASSRDRGSYEQYF. The DNA for the CDR3 is TGCGCCAGCAGCCGGGACAGGGGCTCCTACGAGCAGTACTTC.

This clone was recorded only once. This chain uses TRBV21-1 with TRBJ1-5. TRBV21-1 is listed as a pseudogene. There are 15 residues in the CDR3. CDR3 bases: TGTGCCAGCAGCATTGAAGGGTATAGCAATCAGCCCCAGCATTTT. As protein: CASSIEGYSNQPQHF.

The chain combines TRBV7-8 with TRBJ2-2, with D hard to call. Trimming stripped 3 bases from V and 1 base from J, with 15 bases between. Looked up from germline, CDR1 is SGHVS and CDR2 is FQNEAQ. The CDR3 sequence is 17 residues long. The CDR3 bases are TGTGCCAGCAGCTTTCCCGTCGCGACACGGAACACCGGGGAGCTGTTTTTT. Its translation is CASSFPVATRNTGELFF. The full variable domain, in which reference TRBV7-8 and TRBJ2-2 provide the parts outside the CDR3, is GAGVSQSPRYKVAKRGQDVALRCDPISGHVSLFWYQQALGQGPEFLTYFQNEAQLDKSGLPSDRFFAERPEGSVSTLKIQRTQQEDSAVYLCASSFPVATRNTGELFFGEGSRLTVL.

The chain carries TRBV21-1 and TRBJ2-3. TRBV21-1 is flagged as a pseudogene. This CDR3 contains 10 residues. The CDR3 nucleotides read TGTGCCAGCAGCAGCTGTACGCAGTATTTT. Protein product: CASSSCTQYF.

This rearrangement joins TRBV5-8 to TRBJ1-5; 7 bases are shared with TRBD1. Unmatched junction bases numbered 4, after V lost 2 bases and J lost 5 bases. CDR1 is SGHTS and CDR2 is YDEGEE in the germline V gene. The CDR3 consists of 14 residues. The CDR3 DNA reads TGTGCCAGCAGCTTACAGGGGTTCCATCAGCCCCAGCATTTT. It codes for CASSLQGFHQPQHF.

This clone was recorded once. The rearrangement links TRBV7-9 to TRBJ2-3; a possible D gene is TRBD2 (6 bases). Germline CDR1 is SEHNR and CDR2 is FQNEAQ (reference sequence). V was shortened by 4 bases and J by 1 base, with 15 bases between the two germline ends. The CDR3 sequence is 16 residues long. This chain's CDR3 is CASSYLPGGGTDTQYF. CDR3 bases: TGTGCCAGCAGCTACCTGCCCGGGGGTGGCACAGATACGCAGTATTTT.